This T cell receptor (beta chain) appears in the sequencing data of a study of CD8+ T cells in alopecia areata. As for the study in general: Oral tofacitinib, 5 to 10 mg twice daily, was given in an open-label trial. The study's findings and limits: Sequencing of scalp samples also includes resident alphabeta T cells from normal skin.

Documented treatment: oral pan-JAK inhibitor, 5-10 mg twice daily. PBMCs yielded sorted CD4+ and CD8+ T cells. As for this clone: Its specificity is not known.

The V gene's germline CDR1 is MNHEY and CDR2 SMNVEV (reference sequence). The CDR3 contains 14 residues. Trimming removed 1 base at V and 7 bases at J, with 11 bases between. RNA extraction and reverse transcription yielded cDNA as sequencing template. Only in-frame clones appear in the TCRdb table, and some are missing; sequencing was by immunoSEQ multiplex PCR. This table has roughly 100,000 clones, about 64% appearing once. This material consisted of CD8+ T cells sorted from blood, taken at week 4, from a patient treated with tofacitinib. The sequence derives from a human donor with alopecia areata. The chain recombines TRBV27 with TRBJ2-1; possibly TRBD2 for D (6 bases). CDR3 protein: CASSLWGRGNEQFF. CDR3 nucleotide sequence: TGTGCCAGCAGTTTATGGGGCCGGGGGAATGAGCAGTTCTTC.